Listed here are 11 T cell receptor beta chains from one sample, sequenced in a study of T cell repertoires in cytomegalovirus infection. No antigens are known for them. TCRdb re-called the reads through MiXCR, storing one row per CDR3 protein. The sample lists roughly 500,000 distinct CDR3 sequences, roughly 34% occurring once. The sample was cultured PBMCs, taken from culture after CMV antigen stimulation. The source of these receptors is a human donor in good health (CMV status not recorded). Some clones in this sample may be carry-over from other donors' samples.

The chain uses TRBV24-1 and TRBJ2-2; 12 bases are a match to TRBD2. CDR1 and CDR2 (germline): KGHDR, SFDVKD. Germline trimming cut 4 bases from V and 5 bases from J; bases unmatched to any gene: 7. The CDR3 contains 17 residues. CDR3 in amino acids: CATSDLTSGSYTGELFF. DNA for the CDR3: TGTGCCACCAGTGACCTGACTAGCGGGAGCTATACCGGGGAGCTGTTTTTT.

There are many counts of this clonotype. V usage is TRBV5-4 and J usage is TRBJ2-7, with no clear D. V was clipped by 0 bases and J by 2 bases, with 12 bases between them. Germline V CDR1 and CDR2: SGHNT, YYREEE (reference sequence). CDR3 size: 15 residues. CDR3 DNA: TGTGCCAGCAGCTTGGATGGAAATACCGCCTACGAGCAGTACTTC. It is translated as CASSLDGNTAYEQYF.

This clonotype was seen more than once but under ten times. The V gene is TRBV7-2, the J gene TRBJ2-7; 8 positions match TRBD2. The CDR3 loop spans 14 amino acids. Looked up from germline, CDR1 is SGHTA and CDR2 is FQGNSA. V lost 2 bases and J lost 6; bases outside the gene matches: 6. Written as DNA, the CDR3 is TGTGCCAGCAGCTTACAAGCGGGAGTTTTCGAGCAGTACTTC. This sequence encodes CASSLQAGVFEQYF.

This chain links TRBV2 with TRBJ2-1; D assignment may be TRBD1 or TRBD2 (5 bases each). The CDR3 runs 14 residues. Germline values: CDR1 SNHLY, CDR2 FYNNEI. V gave up 9 bases and J gave up 12 bases, with 24 bases separating them. CDR3 amino acids: CASYSGTAAGGQFF. The CDR3 nucleotides read TGTGCCAGTTACTCCGGGACGGCCGCAGGTGGGCAGTTCTTC. Full variable domain (missing parts from reference TRBV2 and TRBJ2-1): EPEVTQTPSHQVTQMGQEVILRCVPISNHLYFYWYRQILGQKVEFLVSFYNNEISEKSEIFDDQFSVERPDGSNFTLKIRSTKLEDSAMYFCASYSGTAAGGQFFGPGTRLTVL.

This sequence joins TRBV28 and TRBJ2-7, with TRBD1 identical over 8 bases. In germline, CDR1 is MDHEN, CDR2 SYDVKM. The CDR3 has 14 residues. V trimming: 5 bases; J trimming: 7 bases; junction bases outside the gene matches: 10. CDR3 sequence reads: CASSPRTGPEEQYF. The CDR3 DNA sequence: TGTGCCAGCAGTCCGAGGACAGGGCCGGAGGAGCAGTACTTC.

The V gene is TRBV20-1, the J gene TRBJ2-5; D remains unclear. The CDR3 has 11 amino acids. Trimming removed 1 base at V and 5 bases at J, with 5 bases between. Germline V gene sequence: CDR1 DFQATT, CDR2 SNEGSKA (reference sequence). CDR3 DNA: TGCAGTGCTAGAGCTGGGGAGACCCAGTACTTC. Protein: CSARAGETQYF.

This chain links TRBV7-6 with TRBJ1-2, with 9 bases lining up with TRBD1. CDR1 is SGHVS, CDR2 FNYEAQ, per germline. J lost 1 base, V lost 4 bases, and 4 bases had no gene match. This CDR3 is built from 15 residues. Here the CDR3 reads CASSSWTGDNYGYTF. CDR3 bases: TGTGCCAGCAGCTCATGGACAGGGGATAACTATGGCTACACCTTC.

This clonotype has at least ten counts. The V and J genes are TRBV11-3 and TRBJ2-1; the D gene is possibly TRBD1 (5 bases). V was clipped by 2 bases and J by 7 bases, with 15 bases between them. CDR3 length: 15 residues. CDR1 and CDR2 from the germline V gene are SGHNT and YENEEA. CDR3 loop: CASSLFDRAGNEQFF. Written as DNA, the CDR3 is TGTGCCAGCAGCTTATTTGACAGAGCCGGAAATGAGCAGTTCTTC.

The chain is built from TRBV19 and TRBJ2-4; D remains unclear. Germline loops: CDR1 LNHDA, CDR2 SQIVND (reference sequence). The CDR3 covers 15 residues. V lost 3 bases, J lost 5 bases, and 14 bases lay in between. CDR3 bases: TGTGCCAGTAGTATGACGCTTCTCCGACAAAACATTCAGTACTTC. Translated: CASSMTLLRQNIQYF. Filled out from reference TRBV19 and TRBJ2-4, the complete variable domain reads DGGITQSPKYLFRKEGQNVTLSCEQNLNHDAMYWYRQDPGQGLRLIYYSQIVNDFQKGDIAEGYSVSREKKESFPLTVTSAQKNPTAFYLCASSMTLLRQNIQYFGAGTRLSVL.

This clonotype was picked up many times. The gene calls are TRBV11-1 and TRBJ1-1; D call uncertain. V lost 2 bases, J lost 1 base, and 8 bases lay in between. CDR3 length equals 14 residues. The germline CDR1 and CDR2 sequences are SGHAT and FQDESV (reference sequence). CDR3 region: CASSLIGRNTEAFF. The CDR3 nucleotides read TGTGCCAGCAGCTTAATCGGCAGGAACACTGAAGCTTTCTTT.

This clonotype was seen at least ten times. The chain has TRBV7-8 and TRBJ2-2, with D perhaps given as TRBD1 or TRBD2 (5 bases each). V was trimmed by 1 base and J by 7 bases, leaving 16 bases between them. There are 16 residues in the CDR3. Looked up from germline, CDR1 is SGHVS and CDR2 is FQNEAQ. The CDR3 DNA sequence: TGTGCCAGCAGCTTAGTTGGGACGGGCAACGTCGGGGAGCTGTTTTTT. It specifies CASSLVGTGNVGELFF.